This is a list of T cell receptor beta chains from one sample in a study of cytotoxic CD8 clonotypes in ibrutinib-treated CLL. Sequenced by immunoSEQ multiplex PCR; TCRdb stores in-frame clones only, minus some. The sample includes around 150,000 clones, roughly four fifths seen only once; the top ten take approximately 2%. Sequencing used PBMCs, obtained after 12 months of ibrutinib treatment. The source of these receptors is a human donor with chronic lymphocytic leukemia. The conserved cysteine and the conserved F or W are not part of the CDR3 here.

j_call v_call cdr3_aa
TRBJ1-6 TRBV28 ASSLTGGRGLGSPLH
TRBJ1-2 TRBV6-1 ASSEGTVRVRYT
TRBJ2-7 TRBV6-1 ASSGPGLRSSYEQY
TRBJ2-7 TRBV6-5 ASSYSAQGGFYEQY
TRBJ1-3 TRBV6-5 ASSPTSRARNTIY
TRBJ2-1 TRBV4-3 ASSRLTSGGLVGSSYNEQF
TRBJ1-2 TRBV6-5 ASRPDRGNYGYT
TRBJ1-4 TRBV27 ASSRGWSTNEKLF
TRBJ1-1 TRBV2 ASSEVPGVGTVNTEAF
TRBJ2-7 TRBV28 ASSLRLPGTYEQY
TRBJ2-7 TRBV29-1 SAGSREGSEQY
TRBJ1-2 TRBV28 ASSSPPSGYT
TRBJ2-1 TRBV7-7 ASSYYPSGQVYNEQF
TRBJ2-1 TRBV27 ASSFSLVGEQF
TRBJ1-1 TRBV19 ASSIDGQSRTEAF
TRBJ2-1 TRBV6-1 ASSAGPLGGNEQF
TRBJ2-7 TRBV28 ASRTPLAGEVGEQY
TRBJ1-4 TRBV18 ASSFRDGLLLF
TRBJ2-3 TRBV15 ATSRDVGTDTQY
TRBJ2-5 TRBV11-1 ASSQISLTGYTRETQY
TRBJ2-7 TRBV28 ASITGKVGYEQY
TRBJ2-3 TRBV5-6 ASSPGQGGRKRTQY
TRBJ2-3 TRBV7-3 ASSLLAGVGLDTQY
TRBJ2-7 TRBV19 ASSWGFLGSYEQY
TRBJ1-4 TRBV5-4 ASSARDGNEKLF
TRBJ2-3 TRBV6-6 ASSVTSGGPKHTQY
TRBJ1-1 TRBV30 AWTVTLNRGTEAF
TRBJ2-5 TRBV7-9 ASSLLGVEETQY
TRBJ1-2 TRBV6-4 ASSQGGTYGYT
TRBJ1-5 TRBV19 ASSLPGTGNQPQH
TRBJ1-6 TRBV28 ASSPRIESPLH
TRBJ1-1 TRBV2 ASRTGGTEAF
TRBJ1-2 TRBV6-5 ASSYSIPTRGYGYT
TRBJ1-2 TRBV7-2 AGSDRGRDYGYT
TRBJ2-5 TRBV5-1 ASSDPGLAGETQY
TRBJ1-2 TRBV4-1 ASSQEGGTGGLGPGYT
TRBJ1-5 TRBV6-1 ASKNRGNQPQH
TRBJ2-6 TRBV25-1 ASSGVTGSGANVLT
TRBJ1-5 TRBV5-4 ASSLGGLRNQPQH
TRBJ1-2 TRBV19 ASSTVLGGYT
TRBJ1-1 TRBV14 ASSQDRPGVSNTEAF
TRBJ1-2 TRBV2 ASSELGGYT
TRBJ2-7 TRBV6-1 ASSELGAVEQY
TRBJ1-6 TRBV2 ASSEVSTNSPLH
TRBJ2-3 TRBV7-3 ASSLALGPDTQY
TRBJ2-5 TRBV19 ASSIGGRLAGVEETQY
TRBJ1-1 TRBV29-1 SVTGDGTEAF
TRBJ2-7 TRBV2 ASKATFYEQY
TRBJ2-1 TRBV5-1 ASSLRSTYSEQF
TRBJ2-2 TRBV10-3 AISRVLTGELF
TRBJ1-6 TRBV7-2 ASSLTGLNSPLH
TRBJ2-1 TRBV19 ASIEGAAGNEQF
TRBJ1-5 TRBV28 ASSSTGTGGGQPQH
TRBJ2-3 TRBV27 ASSPYDRGGTDTQY
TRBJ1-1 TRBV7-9 ASSFTNTEAF
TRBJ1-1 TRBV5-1 ASSLAGAGTESAF
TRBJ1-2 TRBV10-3 AISELDREGGFLYGYT
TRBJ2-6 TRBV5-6 ASSAPVGGANVLT
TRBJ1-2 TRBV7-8 ASSSLPSGPQRYGYT
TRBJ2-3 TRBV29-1 SVDSPGGRTDTQY